Below are 19 T cell receptor beta chains sequenced from a single sample in a study of technical replicates of blood from a few donors (dated by TCRdb to the late 2010s). Library preparation was by the immunoSEQ multiplex PCR assay. TCRdb re-hosts the immuneACCESS table, in-frame sequences only. Its copies lack some clones; in the studies checked, an unresolved V gene accounts for under half of them, and the cause for the rest is not known. The sample yields 100,000 or so clones; roughly 95% were counted once. The ten largest clones add up to 0.2% to 0.25% of the sample. The sequencing sample was made of T cells isolated from PBMCs. The source of these receptors is a human donor in good health.

The V call is TRBV28, the J call TRBJ2-7; 10 bases fit TRBD1. With V trimmed by 8 bases and J by 4 bases, 8 bases remained unmatched. The CDR3 totals 14 residues. The germline V gene encodes CDR1 MDHEN and CDR2 SYDVKM. The CDR3 loop is CASLTGTGVYEQYF. The CDR3 DNA sequence: TGTGCCAGCCTGACTGGGACAGGGGTTTACGAGCAGTACTTC.

The J gene is TRBJ2-6, the V gene TRBV6-6; D gene unclear. This CDR3 is built from 12 residues. Germline values: CDR1 MNHNY, CDR2 SVGAGI (reference sequence). CDR3 sequence: CGDASGANVLTF. As DNA, the CDR3 is TGTGGCGATGCCTCTGGGGCCAACGTCCTGACTTTC.

The chain couples TRBV5-1 to TRBJ2-2; TRBD2 might be the D (5 bases). Germline CDR1 is SGHRS and CDR2 is YFSETQ. The CDR3 has 13 residues. Trimming stripped 2 bases from V and 7 bases from J, with 9 bases between. For the CDR3, the DNA is TGCGCCAGCAGCTTTCGGGGAGACGGGGAGCTGTTTTTT. This codes for CASSFRGDGELFF.

This rearrangement joins TRBV2 to TRBJ2-2; 12 bases fit TRBD1. Per germline, CDR1 SNHLY and CDR2 FYNNEI. CDR3 size: 16 residues. The junction had 4 bases not matched to a gene; V was cut back by 4 bases and J by 4 bases. CDR3 DNA: TGTGCCAGCAGTGCGGGACAGGGGGCGAGCACCGGGGAGCTGTTTTTT. It encodes CASSAGQGASTGELFF. The full variable domain, completed using reference TRBV2 and TRBJ2-2, is EPEVTQTPSHQVTQMGQEVILRCVPISNHLYFYWYRQILGQKVEFLVSFYNNEISEKSEIFDDQFSVERPDGSNFTLKIRSTKLEDSAMYFCASSAGQGASTGELFFGEGSRLTVL.

The chain couples TRBV5-1 to TRBJ1-6; TRBD1 aligns across 8 bases. V lost 0 bases and J lost 6; bases outside the gene matches: 2. Per the germline V gene, CDR1 is SGHRS and CDR2 is YFSETQ. CDR3 length equals 15 residues. CDR3 amino acids: CASSLAQGGNSPLHF. The CDR3 DNA follows: TGCGCCAGCAGCTTGGCACAGGGGGGTAATTCACCCCTCCACTTT.

The J gene is TRBJ1-1, the V gene TRBV11-1; unclear D gene. Trimming cost V 2 bases and J 5 bases, with 18 bases left between them. Germline values: CDR1 SGHAT, CDR2 FQDESV (reference sequence). The CDR3 length is 16 residues. The CDR3 here is CASSLSGVLPGTEAFF. Written as DNA, the CDR3 is TGTGCCAGCAGCTTAAGCGGGGTTCTGCCGGGGACTGAAGCTTTCTTT.

This chain links TRBV6-1 with TRBJ2-1, with TRBD2 matching over 8 bases. The CDR3 extends over 15 amino acids. With 6 bases clipped from V and 0 bases from J, the junction kept 4 bases outside the gene matches. The germline gives CDR1 MNHNS, CDR2 SASEGT. This CDR3 reads CASSLSGDSYNEQFF. CDR3 sequence (DNA): TGTGCCAGCAGCCTTAGCGGGGACTCCTACAATGAGCAGTTCTTC.

V is TRBV6-5 and J is TRBJ2-5; a possible D gene is TRBD2 (5 bases). Trimming stripped 7 bases from V and 3 bases from J, with 15 bases between. CDR1 is MNHEY, CDR2 SVGAGI, per germline. The CDR3 runs 14 residues. CDR3 residues: CASKRSFGKETQYF. The CDR3 DNA reads as TGTGCCAGCAAGCGGAGTTTCGGCAAAGAGACCCAGTACTTC.

This clone was detected only once. The V and J genes are TRBV14 and TRBJ2-7; TRBD2 is a possible D gene (6 bases). This CDR3 comprises 15 residues. Trimming took off 2 bases at V and 2 bases at J, with 13 bases between the two ends. Germline V gives CDR1 SGHDN, CDR2 FVKESK. CDR3: CASSQPGGKTYEQYF. The DNA for the CDR3 is TGTGCCAGCAGCCAACCCGGGGGAAAGACCTACGAGCAGTACTTC.

In its sample, this clone was seen once. The chain couples TRBV7-9 to TRBJ2-1, with D perhaps matching TRBD2 (7 bases). CDR3 length: 19 residues. Germline CDR1 reads SEHNR; CDR2 reads FQNEAQ (reference sequence). Trimming cost V 1 base and J 3 bases, with 22 bases left between them. CDR3 amino acids: CASSLGGGVGKFYYNEQFF. CDR3 coding DNA: TGTGCCAGCAGCTTAGGAGGGGGGGTGGGCAAATTCTACTACAATGAGCAGTTCTTC. Looking up the rest from reference TRBV7-9 and TRBJ2-1 gives the full variable domain: DTGVSQNPRHKITKRGQNVTFRCDPISEHNRLYWYRQTLGQGPEFLTYFQNEAQLEKSRLLSDRFSAERPKGSFSTLEIQRTEQGDSAMYLCASSLGGGVGKFYYNEQFFGPGTRLTVL.

This rearrangement joins TRBV12-5 to TRBJ1-3; no clear D. The CDR3 runs 17 residues. Per germline, CDR1 LGHNT and CDR2 FRNRAP. With 0 bases removed from V and 0 bases from J, the gap between germline ends came to 12 bases. The CDR3 DNA sequence: TGTGCTAGTGGTTTGGTACTGGGTGGAGACTCTGGAAACACCATATATTTT. Encoded protein: CASGLVLGGDSGNTIYF.

Written as DNA, the CDR3 is TGTGCCAGCAGCTTCAGACAGGGGAACACTGAAGCTTTCTTT. Translated: CASSFRQGNTEAFF. The chain carries TRBV7-9 and TRBJ1-1; 7 positions match TRBD1. The trim removed 3 bases at V and 1 base at J, leaving 2 bases unmatched. Germline CDR1 and CDR2: SEHNR and FQNEAQ (reference sequence). The CDR3 covers 14 residues.

The rearrangement joins TRBV30 to TRBJ2-3; possible D gene TRBD1, 6 bases. CDR1 is GTSNPN, CDR2 SVGIG, per germline (reference sequence). Trimming took 4 bases from V and 6 from J, leaving 14 bases between them. The CDR3 is 13 amino acids. For the CDR3, the DNA is TGTGCCTGGATTACAGGGAATCCGGATACGCAGTATTTT. Translation gives CAWITGNPDTQYF.

The rearrangement uses TRBV4-1 and TRBJ2-1; D gene uncertain. The germline V gene has CDR1 MGHRA and CDR2 YSYEKL. The CDR3 has 15 amino acids. Trimming removed 5 bases at V and 0 bases at J, with 11 bases between. In DNA form, the CDR3 reads TGCGCCAGCAGCATAGACTTGAGCTCCTACAATGAGCAGTTCTTC. Translation: CASSIDLSSYNEQFF.

The chain's CDR3 is CASNDMGQGYEQFF. The CDR3 DNA follows: TGTGCCAGTAACGATATGGGGCAGGGCTATGAGCAGTTCTTC. The chain joins TRBV19 to TRBJ2-1, with D possibly matching TRBD1 (5 bases). Germline assignment: CDR1 LNHDA and CDR2 SQIVND (reference sequence). The V end lost 7 bases, the J end lost 8 bases, and 18 bases lay between the germline ends. The CDR3 consists of 14 residues.

The CDR3 here is CASSERDRTYNEQFF. In nucleotides, the CDR3 is TGTGCCAGCAGTGAGCGGGACAGAACCTACAATGAGCAGTTCTTC. This chain joins TRBV6-1 and TRBJ2-1; D is perhaps TRBD1 (7 bases). This CDR3 is built from 15 residues. V was trimmed by 3 bases and J by 2 bases, leaving 11 bases between them. Germline V gene lookup returns CDR1 MNHNS and CDR2 SASEGT.

The chain is built from TRBV5-6 and TRBJ1-6; 7 nucleotides align to TRBD1. The J segment lost 2 bases and the V segment lost 6 bases, leaving 14 bases of the junction unmatched. The CDR3 loop spans 18 amino acids. Germline CDR1 reads SGHDT; CDR2 reads YYEEEE. The CDR3 here is CASTRQGSAWAYNSPLHF. The CDR3 bases are TGTGCCAGCACCCGACAGGGCAGTGCTTGGGCCTATAATTCACCCCTCCACTTT.

The chain has TRBV28 and TRBJ2-3; 9 nucleotides agree with TRBD2. This CDR3 has 14 residues. The V segment lost 9 bases and the J segment 1 base; nucleotides outside the gene matches: 5. The V gene's germline CDR1 is MDHEN and CDR2 SYDVKM. In DNA, the CDR3 is TGTGCCAGTCACTGGACTAGCGGCACAGATACGCAGTATTTT. Its protein product is CASHWTSGTDTQYF.

The chain has TRBV19 and TRBJ2-7; 9 bases line up with TRBD1. The germline gives CDR1 LNHDA, CDR2 SQIVND (reference sequence). V was clipped by 8 bases and J by 7 bases; unmatched bases: 15. The CDR3 runs to 15 residues. CDR3 nucleotides: TGTGCCAGTTCGAGAAGACAGGGGGGGGATTTAGAGCAGTACTTC. It encodes CASSRRQGGDLEQYF.